These 27 T cell receptor beta chains came from one sample sequenced in a study of cytotoxic CD8 clonotypes in ibrutinib-treated CLL. Sequencing used immunoSEQ multiplex PCR; TCRdb keeps in-frame clones, though not all of them. The sample carries about 300,000 clones, 65% to 85% recorded once. Sequenced material: PBMCs, taken at disease progression, from a patient treated with ibrutinib. These receptors were collected from a human donor with chronic lymphocytic leukemia.

The chain carries TRBV7-8 and TRBJ1-1; 7 nucleotides align to TRBD1. CDR3 length equals 15 residues. Trimming cost V 7 bases and J 7 bases; bases outside gene matches: 15. CDR1 and CDR2 (germline): SGHVS, FQNEAQ. CDR3 loop: CASTPRAQGTGEAFF. The CDR3 DNA follows: TGTGCCAGCACCCCCCGGGCACAGGGGACGGGTGAAGCTTTCTTT.

This clone was seen more than once but under ten times. The V and J genes are TRBV10-1 and TRBJ1-5; no clear D gene. The CDR3 runs to 13 residues. Trimming took off 0 bases at V and 6 bases at J, with 6 bases between the two ends. Germline CDR1 reads WNHNN; CDR2 reads SYGVQD (reference sequence). CDR3 loop: CASSESAGQPQHF. CDR3 coding DNA: TGCGCCAGCAGTGAGTCAGCTGGTCAGCCCCAGCATTTT.

The chain joins TRBV18 to TRBJ2-5; D is possibly TRBD2 (5 bases). The V end was cut by 1 base, the J end by 3 bases, with 6 bases between. Germline CDR1 reads KGHSH; CDR2 reads LQKENI. The CDR3 totals 13 residues. CDR3 in DNA: TGTGCCAGCTCACCACTCGGGGAAGAGACCCAGTACTTC. Translated, it gives CASSPLGEETQYF.

This chain's CDR3 is CASSPMGFEAFF. The CDR3 DNA follows: TGTGCCAGCTCACCAATGGGGTTTGAAGCTTTCTTT. The chain is built from TRBV18 and TRBJ1-1, with D uncertain. The length of the CDR3 is 12 residues. Germline CDR1 KGHSH, CDR2 LQKENI. V was pared by 2 bases and J by 7 bases, with 8 bases between.

The V call is TRBV18, the J call TRBJ2-1; D is ambiguous. Germline V gene lookup returns CDR1 KGHSH and CDR2 LQKENI. The CDR3 contains 12 residues. Trimming took 1 base from V and 14 from J, leaving 12 bases between them. CDR3 in DNA: TGTGCCAGCTCACCACAGATCAGGTACAAGTTCTTC. It is translated as CASSPQIRYKFF. The full variable domain, with the rest looked up from reference TRBV18 and TRBJ2-1, is NAGVMQNPRHLVRRRGQEARLRCSPMKGHSHVYWYRQLPEEGLKFMVYLQKENIIDESGMPKERFSAEFPKEGPSILRIQQVVRGDSAAYFCASSPQIRYKFFGPGTRLTVL.

CDR3 coding DNA: TGTGCCAGCAGTGAAGGATCTAGCGGGGGGGCCGAGTTCTTC. Residues: CASSEGSSGGAEFF. V gene TRBV2 combines with J gene TRBJ2-1; 12 bases map to TRBD2. The trim removed 1 base at V and 14 bases at J, leaving 6 bases unmatched. Germline V gene sequence: CDR1 SNHLY, CDR2 FYNNEI. CDR3 length equals 14 residues.

CDR3 in DNA: TGTGCCAGCAGCTCCATCGGTCTATATCCCACAGATACGCAGTATTTT. Protein: CASSSIGLYPTDTQYF. The genes are TRBV7-8 and TRBJ2-3, with no clear D. Germline-derived CDR1 and CDR2 are SGHVS and FQNEAQ. This CDR3 contains 16 residues. V gave up 4 bases and J gave up 2 bases, with 16 bases separating them.

The rearrangement joins TRBV10-3 to TRBJ2-1, with 8 nucleotides matching TRBD1. V lost 7 bases, J lost 7 bases, and 3 bases stayed unmatched. This CDR3 comprises 12 residues. CDR1 is ENHRY and CDR2 is SYGVKD in the germline V gene. The DNA for the CDR3 is TGTGCCATCAACCAGGGGGCAAATGAGCAGTTCTTC. It yields the protein CAINQGANEQFF.

The chain uses TRBV9 and TRBJ1-2; D remains ambiguous. CDR3 size: 14 residues. V lost 3 bases and J lost 4, with 13 bases in between. CDR1 and CDR2 (germline): SGDLS, YYNGEE. CDR3 in amino acids: CASSALGQPYGYTF. The CDR3 nucleotides are TGTGCCAGCAGCGCCCTCGGCCAGCCCTATGGCTACACCTTC.

A few counts support this clone. The rearrangement links TRBV19 to TRBJ1-5; tentative D call: TRBD1 (6 bases). This CDR3 comprises 13 residues. Looked up from germline, CDR1 is LNHDA and CDR2 is SQIVND (reference sequence). Trimming stripped 9 bases from V and 7 bases from J, with 16 bases between. In nucleotides, the CDR3 is TGTGCCAGCAGTCACAGGGCTCGGCAGCCCCAGCATTTT. It codes for CASSHRARQPQHF.

This chain connects TRBV7-2 to TRBJ2-1; D is possibly TRBD2 (5 bases). V was shortened by 4 bases and J by 14 bases, with 18 bases between the two germline ends. Germline lookup yields CDR1 SGHTA and CDR2 FQGNSA. This CDR3 contains 13 residues. The CDR3 region is CASSSISYWEKFF. CDR3 bases: TGTGCCAGCAGCTCCATAAGTTACTGGGAGAAGTTCTTC.

In DNA, the CDR3 is TGTGCCAGCAGCTTAGCCAACAATGAGCAGTTCTTC. Its translation is CASSLANNEQFF. The chain employs TRBV7-9 and TRBJ2-1, with no clear D. Germline V gives CDR1 SEHNR, CDR2 FQNEAQ (reference sequence). The CDR3 is 12 residues long. Trimming left V 0 bases short and J 5 bases short, with 2 bases between.

The chain carries TRBV10-3 and TRBJ2-2, with 9 bases lining up with TRBD1. The CDR3 has 15 residues. Germline CDR1 reads ENHRY; CDR2 reads SYGVKD. The ends lost 11 bases at V and 0 bases at J; junction bases unmatched: 7. The DNA of the CDR3 is TGTGCCGTGTTACAGGGGGCCGCGAACACCGGGGAGCTGTTTTTT. This codes for CAVLQGAANTGELFF.

The chain has TRBV28 and TRBJ2-2, with D possibly matching TRBD2 (7 bases). Germline CDR1 MDHEN, CDR2 SYDVKM. The ends were cut back, 6 bases at V and 2 bases at J, with 16 bases in the middle. There are 16 residues in the CDR3. In DNA, the CDR3 is TGTGCCAGCAGAGAACAGGGCGGGGGTAACACCGGGGAGCTGTTTTTT. It translates to CASREQGGGNTGELFF.

The J gene is TRBJ1-5, the V gene TRBV19; D is unclear. V lost 6 bases, J lost 5 bases, and 11 bases lay in between. Germline CDR1 reads LNHDA; CDR2 reads SQIVND (reference sequence). This CDR3 is built from 13 residues. The DNA of the CDR3 is TGTGCCAGTAGGGTCCAGCACGATCAGCCCCAGCATTTT. It translates to CASRVQHDQPQHF.

This chain's CDR3 is CASSYLSGITYGYTF. The CDR3 DNA reads as TGTGCCAGCAGTTACCTCTCCGGGATCACCTATGGCTACACCTTC. V gene TRBV6-6 combines with J gene TRBJ1-2; the D is unclear. From germline, CDR1 is MNHNY and CDR2 SVGAGI (reference sequence). The V and J ends lost 2 bases and 4 bases respectively, with 14 bases between them. The CDR3 is 15 residues long.

This clone showed up just a few times. The CDR3 DNA follows: TGTGCCAGCAGCCTCATAGCGGGAGAGGAAAGCGAGCAGTACTTC. This encodes CASSLIAGEESEQYF. The chain carries TRBV11-2 and TRBJ2-7; 9 positions agree with TRBD2. The V and J ends lost 5 bases and 6 bases, in that order; junction bases with no gene match: 11. This CDR3 is built from 15 residues. The germline gives CDR1 SGHAT, CDR2 FQNNGV.

The chain carries TRBV2 and TRBJ2-1; perhaps TRBD2 as D (5 bases). From germline, CDR1 is SNHLY and CDR2 FYNNEI. The CDR3 sequence is 14 residues long. The V end lost 8 bases, the J end lost 3 bases, and 14 bases lay between the germline ends. CDR3 nucleotides: TGTGCCAGCTCCGACCCGGAGGACTACAATGAGCAGTTCTTC. Translation gives CASSDPEDYNEQFF. Full variable domain (outside the CDR3, taken from reference TRBV2 and TRBJ2-1): EPEVTQTPSHQVTQMGQEVILRCVPISNHLYFYWYRQILGQKVEFLVSFYNNEISEKSEIFDDQFSVERPDGSNFTLKIRSTKLEDSAMYFCASSDPEDYNEQFFGPGTRLTVL.

A few counts support this clone. The chain employs TRBV5-1 and TRBJ2-2; D is uncertain. Germline CDR1 is SGHRS and CDR2 is YFSETQ. Deletions cut 4 bases from V and 4 bases from J, with 11 bases between. This CDR3 is 14 amino acids long. CDR3 amino acids: CASSPLGGTGELFF. CDR3 DNA sequence: TGCGCCAGCAGCCCCCTGGGCGGCACCGGGGAGCTGTTTTTT.

The CDR3: CASSLVPTVYNEQFF. The CDR3 DNA sequence: TGCGCCAGCAGCTTGGTTCCGACTGTGTACAATGAGCAGTTCTTC. V and J are TRBV5-1 and TRBJ2-1; D ambiguous. Germline lookup yields CDR1 SGHRS and CDR2 YFSETQ. The ends were cut back, 0 bases at V and 4 bases at J, with 11 bases in the middle. The CDR3 contains 15 residues.

The chain employs TRBV28 and TRBJ2-7; possibly TRBD1 for D (7 bases). V lost 1 base and J lost 5, with 9 bases in between. Germline V gene data show CDR1 as MDHEN and CDR2 as SYDVKM. The CDR3 consists of 13 residues. The CDR3 DNA reads as TGTGCCAGCAGTTTATCAGGGGGGCACGAGCAGTACTTC. Amino acid sequence: CASSLSGGHEQYF.

This clone was recorded once. The chain has TRBV4-3 and TRBJ2-7; TRBD2 agrees at 10 bases. This CDR3 comprises 15 residues. V shed 4 bases, J shed 3 bases, and the junction held 6 bases outside the gene matches. CDR1 and CDR2 (germline): LGHNA, YSLEER. The CDR3, as DNA: TGCGCCAGCAGCCTCGAACTAGCGGGAAGCTACGAGCAGTACTTC. Its translation: CASSLELAGSYEQYF.

The gene calls are TRBV28 and TRBJ2-3; perhaps TRBD2 as D (6 bases). CDR3 size: 14 residues. V dropped 7 bases and J dropped 6 bases, with 17 bases sitting between them. Germline CDR1 and CDR2: MDHEN and SYDVKM. The CDR3 spells CASTEGGLWDTQYF. In nucleotides, the CDR3 is TGTGCCAGCACCGAGGGAGGCCTCTGGGATACGCAGTATTTT.

The gene calls are TRBV10-3 and TRBJ2-7; no clear D. CDR1 and CDR2 (germline): ENHRY, SYGVKD. The V gene lost 4 bases and the J gene lost 2 bases, with 21 bases spanning the gap. This CDR3 spans 17 amino acids. The CDR3 region has the DNA TGTGCCATCAGTGGGTTTCTGTCCCAGCCACCTACCTACGAGCAGTACTTC. This encodes CAISGFLSQPPTYEQYF.

The gene calls are TRBV20-1 and TRBJ2-5; the D is unclear. Germline V gene lookup returns CDR1 DFQATT and CDR2 SNEGSKA (reference sequence). The CDR3 extends over 11 amino acids. V was shortened by 6 bases and J by 11 bases, with 16 bases between the two germline ends. CDR3 amino acids: CSASRPTGQYF. CDR3 in DNA: TGCAGTGCCTCCCGGCCGACTGGTCAGTACTTC.

The gene calls are TRBV10-3 and TRBJ1-1; TRBD1 aligns across 8 bases. V shed 6 bases, J shed 3 bases, and the junction held 6 bases outside the gene matches. The CDR3 sequence is 14 residues long. CDR1 and CDR2 (germline): ENHRY, SYGVKD. CDR3 residues: CAISSGGADTEAFF. CDR3 DNA sequence: TGTGCCATCAGCTCAGGGGGCGCGGACACTGAAGCTTTCTTT.

The chain couples TRBV7-9 to TRBJ2-2, with 9 bases that match TRBD1. The CDR3 covers 16 residues. The V and J ends lost 2 bases and 2 bases, in that order; junction bases with no gene match: 3. Per germline, CDR1 SEHNR and CDR2 FQNEAQ (reference sequence). The CDR3 region is CASSLPGQGNTGELFF. As DNA, the CDR3 is TGTGCCAGCAGCTTACCGGGACAGGGAAACACCGGGGAGCTGTTTTTT.